A single sample is the source of the 27 T cell receptor beta chains below, sequenced in a study of beta chain features in type 1 diabetes. Broader study findings: There was a moderate but significant shortening of TCRB CDR3s in all four CD4+ subsets of Type 1 diabetes patients.

Reverse transcription of all isolated RNA meant that expressed TCRB transcripts were sequenced. Produced via immunoSEQ multiplex PCR; TCRdb's table is partial and in-frame only. The repertoire holds approximately 360,000 clones, with roughly 13% as singletons. These receptors' antigens are unknown. The sample taken for sequencing was naive CD4+ T cells from blood. These receptor sequences come from a woman between 18 and 30 years old with type 1 diabetes.

This clone showed up just a few times. The V call is TRBV4-3, the J call TRBJ2-6, with a weak D call TRBD2 (5 bases). This CDR3 has 18 amino acids. Germline lookup yields CDR1 LGHNA and CDR2 YSLEER. V dropped 0 bases and J dropped 1 base, with 13 bases sitting between them. The CDR3 sequence is CASSQEGVLGSGANVLTF. The CDR3 DNA is TGCGCCAGCAGCCAAGAGGGAGTGCTCGGTTCTGGGGCCAACGTCCTGACTTTC.

This clone was counted a single time. This chain uses TRBV2 with TRBJ2-1; tentatively, D is TRBD1 (6 bases). Germline assignment: CDR1 SNHLY and CDR2 FYNNEI. Trimming pared 0 bases from V and 3 bases from J, leaving 18 bases between. The CDR3 runs 18 residues. CDR3 bases: TGTGCCAGCAGTGAAGCGCTTCGGTATCGACAGGTCTACAATGAGCAGTTCTTC. Translating it yields CASSEALRYRQVYNEQFF. Together with reference TRBV2 and TRBJ2-1, the CDR3 gives the full variable domain: EPEVTQTPSHQVTQMGQEVILRCVPISNHLYFYWYRQILGQKVEFLVSFYNNEISEKSEIFDDQFSVERPDGSNFTLKIRSTKLEDSAMYFCASSEALRYRQVYNEQFFGPGTRLTVL.

The chain is built from TRBV18 and TRBJ1-2, with D hard to call. Looked up from germline, CDR1 is KGHSH and CDR2 is LQKENI. The length of the CDR3 is 14 residues. Trimming shortened V by 5 bases and J by 4 bases, and 14 bases separated the two germline ends. CDR3 protein: CASSVQPTSYGYTF. The CDR3, as DNA: TGTGCCAGCTCAGTACAGCCGACCTCCTATGGCTACACCTTC.

This sequence joins TRBV6-6 and TRBJ1-4, with a tentative D call TRBD1 (6 bases). Between the trimmed V and J ends, which lost 6 bases and 2 bases, there was a span of 16 bases. Germline V lookup: CDR1 MNHNY, CDR2 SVGAGI (reference sequence). The CDR3 sequence is 16 residues long. In nucleotides, the CDR3 is TGTGCCAGCAGAGACGCCAGGGGTAGGACTAATGAAAAACTGTTTTTT. This gives the protein CASRDARGRTNEKLFF.

This clone was seen only a few times. The chain links TRBV5-1 to TRBJ1-1; possibly TRBD1 for D (6 bases). In germline, CDR1 is SGHRS, CDR2 YFSETQ. This CDR3 is built from 13 residues. Trimming stripped 4 bases from V and 6 bases from J, with 13 bases between. The CDR3 DNA reads as TGCGCCAGCAGCCTTTCCGAGGGGGCTGAAGCTTTCTTT. Translating it yields CASSLSEGAEAFF.

This clone was found a few times. The V and J genes are TRBV4-1 and TRBJ2-2; unclear D gene. This CDR3 region has 14 residues. CDR1 is MGHRA, CDR2 YSYEKL, per germline. V was shortened by 2 bases and J by 7 bases, with 11 bases between the two germline ends. CDR3 amino acids: CASSQPRDGGELFF. In DNA form, the CDR3 reads TGCGCCAGCAGCCAACCGCGAGATGGCGGGGAGCTGTTTTTT.

This clone was seen a few times. The rearrangement uses TRBV28 and TRBJ2-7; 8 nucleotides agree with TRBD2. From germline, CDR1 is MDHEN and CDR2 SYDVKM. The V and J ends lost 5 bases and 4 bases, in that order; junction bases with no gene match: 13. This CDR3 contains 16 residues. The chain's CDR3 is CASSPGGAGVEYEQYF. CDR3 sequence (DNA): TGTGCCAGCAGTCCTGGCGGAGCGGGAGTTGAGTACGAGCAGTACTTC.

This clone was recorded a few times. The chain recombines TRBV29-1 with TRBJ2-6; TRBD2 is a possible D gene (5 bases). In germline, CDR1 is SQVTM, CDR2 ANQGSEA. V was clipped by 6 bases and J by 10 bases, with 13 bases between them. CDR3 length equals 12 residues. This CDR3 reads CSVNTGENVLTF. In DNA form, the CDR3 reads TGCAGCGTAAACACCGGGGAGAACGTCCTGACTTTC.

Only a few counts were recorded for this clone. CDR3 coding DNA: TGTGCCAGCAGTTACCGCGGGGGCTCCTACGAGCAGTACTTC. It specifies CASSYRGGSYEQYF. V is TRBV6-5 and J is TRBJ2-7, with 7 bases that match TRBD2. Trimming at V came to 2 bases and at J to 0 bases, leaving 1 base not matched to a gene. In germline, CDR1 is MNHEY, CDR2 SVGAGI. This CDR3 has 14 residues.

This clone was seen only a few times. V gene TRBV4-1 combines with J gene TRBJ2-7; 12 bases agree with TRBD2. This CDR3 is 16 amino acids long. Per the germline V gene, CDR1 is MGHRA and CDR2 is YSYEKL. Trimming cost V 1 base and J 6 bases; bases outside gene matches: 7. CDR3 DNA sequence: TGCGCCAGCAGCCAAGGTGCGACTAGCGGGAGCTTCGAGCAGTACTTC. Protein sequence: CASSQGATSGSFEQYF.

This clone was counted only a few times. The V gene is TRBV7-2, the J gene TRBJ2-7, with D possibly matching TRBD2 (7 bases). The CDR3 sequence is 14 residues long. Germline values: CDR1 SGHTA, CDR2 FQGNSA. The V end lost 7 bases, the J end lost 2 bases, and 15 bases lay between the germline ends. DNA for the CDR3: TGTGCCAGCACCCCCTACGGGGGGCCCTACGAGCAGTACTTC. Translating it yields CASTPYGGPYEQYF.

The chain employs TRBV7-2 and TRBJ2-1, with 10 bases fitting TRBD2. CDR1 is SGHTA, CDR2 FQGNSA, per germline. V lost 1 base, J lost 9 bases, and 9 bases stayed unmatched. The CDR3 loop spans 16 amino acids. CDR3 amino acids: CASSLGGLASGGEQFF. DNA of the CDR3: TGTGCCAGCAGCTTAGGGGGACTAGCGAGCGGAGGTGAGCAGTTCTTC.

The CDR3 nucleotides read TGTGCCAGCAGCATCGTAGCGGCCCCCGGGGATACGCAGTATTTT. Its protein product is CASSIVAAPGDTQYF. The rearrangement links TRBV7-2 to TRBJ2-3, with a tentative D call TRBD2 (6 bases). There are 15 residues in the CDR3. From germline, CDR1 is SGHTA and CDR2 FQGNSA. V lost 5 bases, J lost 6 bases, and 18 bases lay in between.

J is TRBJ2-1 and V is TRBV5-1; 13 bases agree with TRBD2. CDR3 size: 13 residues. Germline trimming cut 8 bases from V and 9 bases from J; bases unmatched to any gene: 5. Germline values: CDR1 SGHRS, CDR2 YFSETQ. The CDR3 sequence: CASRTSGRGEQFF. For the CDR3, the DNA is TGCGCCAGTAGAACTAGCGGGAGGGGTGAGCAGTTCTTC. The full variable domain, its missing parts supplied by reference TRBV5-1 and TRBJ2-1, is KAGVTQTPRYLIKTRGQQVTLSCSPISGHRSVSWYQQTPGQGLQFLFEYFSETQRNKGNFPGRFSGRQFSNSRSEMNVSTLELGDSALYLCASRTSGRGEQFFGPGTRLTVL.

This clone occurred a few times. This rearrangement joins TRBV4-3 to TRBJ2-7, with D possibly being TRBD2 (5 bases). Trimming left V 0 bases short and J 3 bases short, with 12 bases between. The germline CDR1 and CDR2 sequences are LGHNA and YSLEER. The CDR3 is made up of 15 amino acids. The CDR3 spells CASSQDVARDYEQYF. CDR3 coding DNA: TGCGCCAGCAGCCAAGATGTCGCGAGGGACTACGAGCAGTACTTC.

In its sample, this clone was seen a few times. V and J are TRBV7-2 and TRBJ2-7; weak D call: TRBD2 (6 bases). V was trimmed by 5 bases and J by 2 bases, leaving 13 bases between them. CDR3 size: 14 residues. Germline V gene lookup returns CDR1 SGHTA and CDR2 FQGNSA. The CDR3 region is CASSHGGRAYEQYF. Here the CDR3 DNA reads TGTGCCAGCAGCCACGGGGGAAGAGCCTACGAGCAGTACTTC.

This clone was detected only a few times. The chain is built from TRBV6-6 and TRBJ2-5; D possibly corresponds to TRBD2 (6 bases). From germline, CDR1 is MNHNY and CDR2 SVGAGI (reference sequence). The CDR3 is 15 residues long. V gave up 5 bases and J gave up 5 bases, with 18 bases separating them. The CDR3 loop reads CASSTRLGGDETQYF. CDR3 sequence (DNA): TGTGCCAGCAGTACCCGTTTAGGAGGGGATGAGACCCAGTACTTC.

This clone was recorded a few times. V usage is TRBV30 and J usage is TRBJ2-5; 8 nucleotides match TRBD2. V lost 3 bases to trimming and J lost 5 bases; unmatched junction nucleotides: 5. Germline V lookup: CDR1 GTSNPN, CDR2 SVGIG (reference sequence). The CDR3 spans 13 residues. The CDR3 protein is CAWRVSGGETQYF. CDR3 DNA sequence: TGTGCCTGGAGGGTGTCGGGGGGGGAGACCCAGTACTTC.

This chain joins TRBV7-2 and TRBJ1-2; 9 bases align to TRBD1. The CDR3 runs to 14 residues. V trimming: 5 bases; J trimming: 4 bases; junction bases outside the gene matches: 5. CDR1 SGHTA and CDR2 FQGNSA come from the germline V gene. The CDR3 DNA follows: TGTGCCAGCAGCGCCGGACAGGGGAGCTATGGCTACACCTTC. Translated: CASSAGQGSYGYTF.

This rearrangement joins TRBV7-2 to TRBJ2-4; possible D gene TRBD2, 7 bases. This CDR3 contains 14 residues. Germline V gene lookup returns CDR1 SGHTA and CDR2 FQGNSA. V gave up 11 bases and J gave up 1 base, with 15 bases separating them. DNA of the CDR3: TGTGCCTCCGGAGGGGGGGTGGCCAAAAACATTCAGTACTTC. Its protein is CASGGGVAKNIQYF.

This clone was counted only a few times. The rearrangement links TRBV12-2 to TRBJ2-3; TRBD1, the D gene given by the table, was not confirmed from the DNA. TRBV12-2 is recorded as a pseudogene. The CDR3 extends over 12 amino acids. CDR3 region: CASRLPGDTQYF. The DNA of the CDR3 is TGTGCAAGTCGCTTACCAGGAGATACGCAGTATTTT.

Regarding this clone: Distinct nucleotide sequences in the sample also encode this CDR3. V is TRBV9 and J is TRBJ1-1, with a weak D call TRBD1 (5 bases). CDR3 length: 13 residues. The ends were cut back, 1 base at V and 2 bases at J, with 6 bases in the middle. CDR1 and CDR2 from the germline V gene are SGDLS and YYNGEE. DNA for the CDR3: TGTGCCAGCAGCGTAACAGGCAACACTGAAGCTTTCTTT. Its translation: CASSVTGNTEAFF.

The J gene is TRBJ1-5, the V gene TRBV5-6; 7 nucleotides match TRBD1. The CDR3 is made up of 13 amino acids. The ends lost 7 bases at V and 2 bases at J; junction bases unmatched: 3. The germline V gene has CDR1 SGHDT and CDR2 YYEEEE. CDR3 nucleotides: TGTGCCAGCCAGCAGGGGGGCAATCAGCCCCAGCATTTT. It encodes CASQQGGNQPQHF.

This clone was picked up a small number of times. This rearrangement joins TRBV18 to TRBJ2-7, with 7 bases matching TRBD1. Germline V gives CDR1 KGHSH, CDR2 LQKENI. V lost 6 bases, J lost 1 base, and 12 bases stayed unmatched. The CDR3 covers 16 residues. CDR3 residues: CASSPNRGPASYEQYF. In DNA, the CDR3 is TGTGCCAGCTCTCCAAACAGGGGCCCCGCTTCCTACGAGCAGTACTTC.

This chain links TRBV4-3 with TRBJ2-7; D is unresolved. Deletions cut 0 bases from V and 1 base from J, with 7 bases between. This CDR3 region has 14 residues. Per germline, CDR1 LGHNA and CDR2 YSLEER. CDR3 DNA: TGCGCCAGCAGCCAAGATCAACTGTCCTACGAGCAGTACTTC. It codes for CASSQDQLSYEQYF.

This clone showed up just a few times. This sequence joins TRBV7-2 and TRBJ2-7; 7 bases agree with TRBD1. The J segment lost 4 bases and the V segment lost 1 base, leaving 4 bases of the junction unmatched. Germline lookup yields CDR1 SGHTA and CDR2 FQGNSA. The CDR3 spans 14 residues. CDR3 sequence (DNA): TGTGCCAGCAGCTTAGTGGGACAGAGATACGAGCAGTACTTC. This encodes CASSLVGQRYEQYF. Filled out from reference TRBV7-2 and TRBJ2-7, the complete variable domain reads GAGVSQSPSNKVTEKGKDVELRCDPISGHTALYWYRQSLGQGLEFLIYFQGNSAPDKSGLPSDRFSAERTGGSVSTLTIQRTQQEDSAVYLCASSLVGQRYEQYFGPGTRLTVT.

The chain combines TRBV9 with TRBJ2-3, with 10 positions matching TRBD2. Germline CDR1 is SGDLS and CDR2 is YYNGEE. This CDR3 spans 16 amino acids. Trimming removed 1 base from V and 3 bases from J; junction bases left unmatched: 5. The CDR3 region has the DNA TGTGCCAGCAGCGTAAGGCTAGCGGGGGAGACAGATACGCAGTATTTT. Amino acids: CASSVRLAGETDTQYF.